This T cell receptor beta chain appears in the sequencing data of a study of T cell responses to AZD1222 COVID-19 vaccine. Germline CDR1 and CDR2: LNHDA and SQIVND (reference sequence). The CDR3 is made up of 13 amino acids. Trimming took 4 bases from V and 6 from J; bases not matched to a gene: 3. Clones were read by immunoSEQ multiplex PCR, and TCRdb kept only the in-frame ones, dropping some. There are roughly 150,000 clones in the sample; 85% to 90% occur only once, and 2.5% to 3.5% lies in the top ten. This clone came up once. The receptor's source is an adult who received the AZD1222 COVID-19 vaccine. Specimen: peripheral blood, collected 28 days after the second AZD1222 dose. The J gene is TRBJ1-2, the V gene TRBV19; TRBD1 agrees at 9 bases. The CDR3 here is CASSTQGANGYTF. The CDR3 coding sequence is TGTGCCAGTAGTACACAGGGGGCGAATGGCTACACCTTC.